This is a list of T cell receptor beta chains from one sample in a study of type 1 regulatory T cells. The antigens of these receptors remain unknown. TCRdb re-called the reads with MiXCR, one entry per CDR3 protein. The sample shows tens of thousands of distinct CDR3 sequences, around 49% of them seen only once. The sample comprised cultured non-Tr1 T cells, either the whole culture or a sorted T cell fraction (not recorded which). The receptors derive from a human donor in good health. Each CDR3 is given with its conserved first and last residue. D genes are given only for firm matches. Rows give clone size only sometimes, using once, few, many, or a class for an expanded clone.

V	size	D	J	DNA	CDR3
TRBV12-3/TRBV12-4	few	TRBD1	TRBJ2-7	TGTGCCAGCAGTCCACAGGGGGCACTTAGGGAGCAGTACTTC	CASSPQGALREQYF
TRBV5-4	NA	NA	TRBJ2-5	TGTGCCAGCAGCTCTAACGGGGCCAAGAGAGAGACCCAGTACTTC	CASSSNGAKRETQYF
TRBV27	NA	NA	TRBJ2-3	TGTGCCAGCAGCCCCGGGCCCACCCGACTCACAGATACGCAGTATTTT	CASSPGPTRLTDTQYF
TRBV5-1	NA	NA	TRBJ2-5	TGCGCCAGCGGAGGGGATGGAGAGACCCAGTACTTC	CASGGDGETQYF
TRBV6-1	NA	NA	TRBJ2-1	TGTGCCAGCAGTGCCCGCCCTCCCCCAGAGCAGTTCTTC	CASSARPPPEQFF
TRBV10-3	few	NA	TRBJ1-3	TGTGCCATCAGTGAGACAGGCTCTGGAAACACCATATATTTT	CAISETGSGNTIYF
TRBV3-1	NA	NA	TRBJ1-2	TGTGCCAGCAGCCTCGCAATGGACGGCTACACCTTC	CASSLAMDGYTF
TRBV7-2	NA	TRBD1	TRBJ1-3	TGTGCCAGCAGCTTCACCAGGGGGCACCTAAACACCATATATTTT	CASSFTRGHLNTIYF
TRBV7-9	medium-sized	TRBD1	TRBJ1-1	TGTGCCAGCAGCTTAGTCTACAGGGGGATGGCGGGGAACACTGAAGCTTTCTTT	CASSLVYRGMAGNTEAFF
TRBV9	NA	NA	TRBJ2-1	TGTGCCAGCAGCGTAGGTGGGTCGGGTACCTACAATGAGCAGTTCTTC	CASSVGGSGTYNEQFF
TRBV12-5	NA	NA	TRBJ2-1	TGTGCTAGTGGTTTGGTACCCGGGGAGCAGTTCTTC	CASGLVPGEQFF
TRBV5-1	NA	NA	TRBJ2-7	TGCGCCAGCAGCTTTTCAGGGGACGAGCAGTACTTC	CASSFSGDEQYF
TRBV7-9	NA	TRBD2	TRBJ2-3	TGTGCCAGCAGCTGGAACCACCGGGGGGGCCAGTATTTT	CASSWNHRGGQYF
TRBV20-1	few	TRBD2	TRBJ2-6	TGCAGTGCTAGATCGGCTAGCGGGGGGGCTCGAGGGGCCAACGTCCTGACTTTC	CSARSASGGARGANVLTF
TRBV12-3/TRBV12-4	NA	TRBD1	TRBJ2-4	TGTGCCAGCTCTACAGGGGCAGAAAACATTCAGTACTTC	CASSTGAENIQYF
TRBV7-9	NA	NA	TRBJ1-2	TGTGCCAGCAGCTTAGGGATCGGCGGGGAAGGGAAGGGCTACACCTTC	CASSLGIGGEGKGYTF
TRBV10-3	many	NA	TRBJ2-3	TGTGCCACGGGAGAGGCAACAGATACGCAGTATTTT	CATGEATDTQYF
TRBV7-9	NA	NA	TRBJ2-3	TGTGCCAGCAGCAAAGGTGTGGGGGGCGTTACAGATACGCAGTATTTT	CASSKGVGGVTDTQYF
TRBV30	once	NA	TRBJ1-5	TGTGCCTGGAGTGTAATGTACCAGCCCCAGCATTTT	CAWSVMYQPQHF
TRBV10-3	NA	NA	TRBJ2-3	TGTGCCATCACTGATCTAGCGCGTGGCACAGATATGCAGTATTTT	CAITDLARGTDMQYF
TRBV19	NA	NA	TRBJ2-3	TGTGCCAGTACACTCCGACTCTACTCACCCAACACAGATACGCAGTATTTT	CASTLRLYSPNTDTQYF
TRBV5-1	NA	NA	TRBJ1-2	TGCGCCAGTCGACTGGAGGGTTATGGCTACACCTTC	CASRLEGYGYTF
TRBV7-9	few	TRBD1	TRBJ2-7	TGTGCCAGCAGCCCACGGACAGGGGGGGGGGACTACGAGCAGTACTTC	CASSPRTGGGDYEQYF
TRBV19	few	NA	TRBJ1-3	TGTGCCAGTAGTATCGGAAACACCATATATTTT	CASSIGNTIYF
TRBV11-2	NA	TRBD2	TRBJ2-5	TGTGCCACTACTAGGAGCGGGGGGGCTACAGAGACCCAGTACTTC	CATTRSGGATETQYF
TRBV2	few	NA	TRBJ2-3	TGTGCCAGTCGCCCCACAGATACGCAGTATTTT	CASRPTDTQYF
TRBV7-2	few	NA	TRBJ2-1	TGTGCCAGCAGCTCCTCGGACGACCCCTACAATGAGCAGTTCTTC	CASSSSDDPYNEQFF
TRBV5-5	NA	TRBD2	TRBJ2-1	TGTGCCAGCAGCCGGGGGGGAGATGAGCAGTTCTTC	CASSRGGDEQFF
TRBV4-2	NA	NA	TRBJ2-3	TGTGCCGGCAGCCAGATCTCGAGGGGTTTCACAGATACGCAGTATTTT	CAGSQISRGFTDTQYF
TRBV4-2	NA	NA	TRBJ1-5	TGTGCCAGCAGCCAAGCGGTCCGCAATCAGCCCCAGCATTTT	CASSQAVRNQPQHF
TRBV18	NA	TRBD1	TRBJ2-7	TGTGCCAGCTCACCTGCGGGGACAGGGGTACCCGAGCAGTACTTC	CASSPAGTGVPEQYF
TRBV5-4	few	TRBD1	TRBJ1-3	TGTGCCAGCAGCCTGACAGGGGGATCTGGAAACACCATATATTTT	CASSLTGGSGNTIYF
TRBV20-1	NA	NA	TRBJ2-3	TGCAGTGCCCTCGGACAGCATCGCATAGATACGCAGTATTTT	CSALGQHRIDTQYF
TRBV2	once	NA	TRBJ1-6	TGTGCCAGCAGTGAACGGAGTCTCCTCCACTTT	CASSERSLLHF
TRBV19	NA	NA	TRBJ1-1	TGTGCCAGTAGCCCGATCGCAATGGCTGAAGCTTTCTTT	CASSPIAMAEAFF
TRBV20-1	NA	NA	TRBJ1-1	TGCAGCACGGGACTCATGAACACTGAAGCTTTCTTT	CSTGLMNTEAFF
TRBV12-3/TRBV12-4	NA	TRBD1	TRBJ2-2	TGTGCCAGCAGTCCGGGGACAGAAGGGGAGCTGTTTTTT	CASSPGTEGELFF
TRBV4-1	NA	NA	TRBJ1-1	TGCGCCAGCAGCCAAGCTCCCACCGGGACCCGTGAAGCTTTCTTT	CASSQAPTGTREAFF
TRBV12-3/TRBV12-4	NA	NA	TRBJ1-1	TGTGCCAGCAGCTCCCGGGGCCTTGGAGTGAACACTGAAGCTTTCTTT	CASSSRGLGVNTEAFF
TRBV6-5	NA	TRBD2	TRBJ2-3	TGTGCCAGCAGTTACTCCCCTCCGCTAGCGGGGGTCACAGATACGCAGTATTTT	CASSYSPPLAGVTDTQYF
TRBV5-1	few	TRBD2	TRBJ2-1	TGCGCCAGCAGCTTCACGAGGAGCGGGGGGGCGGTTGAGCAGTTCTTC	CASSFTRSGGAVEQFF
TRBV7-2	NA	NA	TRBJ2-5	TGTGCCAGCAGCTCGGACTGGGGTGTAGAGACCCAGTACTTC	CASSSDWGVETQYF
TRBV2	few	NA	TRBJ2-3	TGTGCCAGCAGGGATAGTGGGGGTACGCAGTATTTT	CASRDSGGTQYF
TRBV6-6	few	TRBD1	TRBJ1-3	TGTGCCAGCAGCTGGAGACAGGGGTCGGCACCCTCTGGAAACACCATATATTTT	CASSWRQGSAPSGNTIYF
TRBV18	few	NA	TRBJ1-6	TGTGCCAGCTCACCGGGGCCGGAGGTGGTTTCACCCCTCCACTTT	CASSPGPEVVSPLHF
TRBV4-1	NA	TRBD1	TRBJ1-2	TGCGCCAGCAGCCAAGTCGAAGGGGGCTCGGATGGCTACACCTTC	CASSQVEGGSDGYTF
TRBV20-1	NA	TRBD2	TRBJ2-1	TGCAGTGCTGCGCTTTATAGCGGGGGCACCTACAATGAGCAGTTCTTC	CSAALYSGGTYNEQFF
TRBV5-4	few	TRBD1	TRBJ2-3	TGTGCCAGCAGCTACGAGACAGGGGGTAGAGATACGCAGTATTTT	CASSYETGGRDTQYF
TRBV12-3/TRBV12-4	NA	NA	TRBJ1-1	TGTGCCAGCACCCCAGGTCGCCGCACTGAAGCTTTCTTT	CASTPGRRTEAFF